This T cell receptor (beta chain) was obtained from a study of radiotherapy plus CTLA-4 blockade in lung cancer. Across the whole study: With roughly a third of patients having disease control, objective responses were seen in approximately 18%.

After removal of 6 bases from V and 0 bases from J, the junction contained 13 bases not matched to a gene. The CDR3 spans 19 residues. Per germline, CDR1 MDHEN and CDR2 SYDVKM. The table came from immunoSEQ multiplex PCR; TCRdb's copy has only in-frame clones and leaves some out. The data show fewer than 65,000 clones, approximately 84% seen once. The TCR originated in a human donor with non-small cell lung cancer whose response to radiotherapy plus ipilimumab could not be evaluated. The V gene is TRBV28, the J gene TRBJ1-5; 11 bases line up with TRBD1. Source: peripheral blood, taken from a patient treated with radiotherapy plus ipilimumab. CDR3 region: CASRIGQGAPLYSNQPQHF. The CDR3 DNA reads TGTGCCAGCAGAATCGGACAGGGGGCCCCTTTATATAGCAATCAGCCCCAGCATTTT. The variable domain in full, with the rest retrieved from reference TRBV28 and TRBJ1-5, is DVKVTQSSRYLVKRTGEKVFLECVQDMDHENMFWYRQDPGLGLRLIYFSYDVKMKEKGDIPEGYSVSREKKERFSLILESASTNQTSMYLCASRIGQGAPLYSNQPQHFGDGTRLSIL.